One T cell receptor (beta chain) is described in this entry. The antigen is undetermined. This specimen comes from a study of T cells in Graves' hyperthyroidism and ophthalmopathy. For the study at large: At the time of initial diagnosis and before any treatment, peripheral blood was collected.

The CDR3 runs to 17 residues. Per germline, CDR1 KGHDR and CDR2 SFDVKD. V was clipped by 0 bases and J by 5 bases; unmatched bases: 7. At first hyperthyroidism diagnosis, before any ophthalmopathy symptoms, the blood sample was collected. Study observations and caveats: The model made its ophthalmopathy prediction, and onset followed a median 6.5 months later. Blood also carried most thyroid clonotypes expanded above 0.001.

Amplified regions were TCR beta CDR3 sequences from RNA transcripts. RT-PCR in the first round (using the HTBI primer set) targeted the TCR CDR3. TCRdb recomputed calls from the multiplex PCR reads with MiXCR, one row per CDR3 protein. The profile shows hundreds of thousands of distinct CDR3 sequences, about 15% of them singletons. This chain connects TRBV24-1 to TRBJ2-3, with TRBD2 identical over 10 bases. This TCR derives from a young woman with Graves' hyperthyroidism that later progressed to Graves' ophthalmopathy. The sequenced sample consisted of blood. The CDR3 protein is CATSDLQREGPGDTQYF. In nucleotides, the CDR3 is TGTGCCACCAGTGATTTGCAGCGGGAGGGCCCGGGAGATACGCAGTATTTT.